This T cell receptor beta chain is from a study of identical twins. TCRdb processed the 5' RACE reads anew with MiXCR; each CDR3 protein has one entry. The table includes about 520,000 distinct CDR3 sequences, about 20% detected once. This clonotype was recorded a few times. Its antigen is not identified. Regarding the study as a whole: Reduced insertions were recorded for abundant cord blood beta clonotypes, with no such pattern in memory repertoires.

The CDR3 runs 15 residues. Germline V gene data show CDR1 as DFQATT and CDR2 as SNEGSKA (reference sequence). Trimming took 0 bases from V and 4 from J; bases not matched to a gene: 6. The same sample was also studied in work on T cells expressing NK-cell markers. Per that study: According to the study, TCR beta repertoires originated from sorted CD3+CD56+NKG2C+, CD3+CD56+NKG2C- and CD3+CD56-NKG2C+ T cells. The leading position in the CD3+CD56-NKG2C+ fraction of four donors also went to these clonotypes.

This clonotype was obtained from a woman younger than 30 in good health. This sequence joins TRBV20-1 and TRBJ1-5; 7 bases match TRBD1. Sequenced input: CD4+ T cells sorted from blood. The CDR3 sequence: CSARDYRGGNQPQHF. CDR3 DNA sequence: TGCAGTGCTAGAGATTACAGGGGTGGTAATCAGCCCCAGCATTTT.